These 31 T cell receptor beta chains were sequenced from one sample in a study of immune evolution from preneoplasia to lung adenocarcinoma. Some clones are missing from TCRdb's copy, which holds only in-frame ones; the method was immunoSEQ multiplex PCR. The top ten hold approximately 6.1% of the sample, which has several thousand clones, around 80% seen once. Sequencing was done on a sample of FFPE adjacent normal lung tissue. All receptors come from a donor aged 70 or over with lung adenocarcinoma.

This clone was observed a handful of times. The J gene is TRBJ2-5, the V gene TRBV29-1, with D hard to call. Trimming pared 1 base from V and 3 bases from J, leaving 9 bases between. The CDR3 spans 13 residues. Germline V gives CDR1 SQVTM, CDR2 ANQGSEA. The CDR3: CSVEGTPKETQYF. The CDR3 bases are TGCAGCGTTGAAGGAACACCGAAAGAGACCCAGTACTTC.

J is TRBJ2-7 and V is TRBV19; D is ambiguous. Trimming took off 6 bases at V and 1 base at J, with 13 bases between the two ends. The CDR3 spans 14 residues. CDR1 is LNHDA and CDR2 is SQIVND in the germline V gene (reference sequence). CDR3 DNA: TGTGCCAGTAGCCCAAGGACGGAGTCCTACGAGCAGTACTTC. This sequence encodes CASSPRTESYEQYF.

The J gene is TRBJ1-5, the V gene TRBV10-1, with no clear D. V was cut by 5 bases and J by 5 bases, with 7 bases left in between. The CDR3 covers 12 residues. CDR1 and CDR2 from the germline V gene are WNHNN and SYGVQD (reference sequence). The CDR3 DNA is TGCGCCAGCAGTTTTACCGATCAGCCCCAGCATTTT. Protein sequence: CASSFTDQPQHF.

This clone was detected only a few times. The chain recombines TRBV5-1 with TRBJ2-7; D possibly matches TRBD1 or TRBD2 (5 bases each). Germline V gene sequence: CDR1 SGHRS, CDR2 YFSETQ. V was cut by 0 bases and J by 7 bases, with 14 bases left in between. The CDR3 loop spans 14 amino acids. The chain's CDR3 is CASSLAGPSWEQYF. The DNA of the CDR3 is TGCGCCAGCAGCTTGGCGGGGCCCAGTTGGGAGCAGTACTTC.

The rearrangement uses TRBV6-1 and TRBJ2-1; 7 bases map to TRBD2. J was trimmed by 2 bases and V by 4 bases; bases with no gene match: 5. The CDR3 covers 15 residues. Germline V gene lookup returns CDR1 MNHNS and CDR2 SASEGT. In DNA form, the CDR3 reads TGTGCCAGCAGTGCCTCGGGACTAACCTACAATGAGCAGTTCTTC. This encodes CASSASGLTYNEQFF.

Details on this clone: Other DNA variants within this sample encode the same CDR3. This chain connects TRBV6-5 to TRBJ1-5, with a tentative D call TRBD1 (6 bases). The V end was cut by 0 bases, the J end by 6 bases, with 12 bases between. Germline-derived CDR1 and CDR2 are MNHEY and SVGAGI. The length of the CDR3 is 15 residues. The CDR3 DNA reads TGTGCCAGCAGTTACTCCCCCAGGGGAGGTCAGCCCCAGCATTTT. Protein product: CASSYSPRGGQPQHF.

V gene TRBV7-9 combines with J gene TRBJ2-5; 9 bases align to TRBD2. Germline V CDR1 and CDR2: SEHNR, FQNEAQ (reference sequence). The CDR3 contains 15 residues. Germline trimming cut 6 bases from V and 2 bases from J; bases unmatched to any gene: 7. DNA of the CDR3: TGTGCCAGCAGTCCGACTAGCGGACTACAAGAGACCCAGTACTTC. It yields the protein CASSPTSGLQETQYF.

V gene TRBV11-2 combines with J gene TRBJ2-7; a possible D gene is TRBD1 (6 bases). Germline V gene data show CDR1 as SGHAT and CDR2 as FQNNGV. The CDR3 sequence is 15 residues long. The V and J ends lost 3 bases and 2 bases respectively, with 14 bases between them. CDR3 sequence reads: CASSFQSGAPYEQYF. As DNA, the CDR3 is TGTGCCAGCAGCTTTCAGTCAGGGGCCCCCTACGAGCAGTACTTC.

The V gene is TRBV7-8, the J gene TRBJ2-1; 12 nucleotides match TRBD2. This CDR3 region has 15 residues. Germline CDR1 and CDR2: SGHVS and FQNEAQ. The V gene end was trimmed by 4 bases and the J gene end by 9 bases; junction bases not matched to a gene: 7. CDR3 bases: TGTGCCAGCAGCTCCGGACTAGCGGGGAGCGGTGAGCAGTTCTTC. It specifies CASSSGLAGSGEQFF.

In its sample, this clone was seen a few times. V usage is TRBV6-4 and J usage is TRBJ2-3, with D maybe TRBD1 (5 bases). Germline V gives CDR1 MRHNA, CDR2 SNTAGT. The CDR3 is 14 amino acids. Trimming took off 0 bases at V and 4 bases at J, with 8 bases between the two ends. The CDR3 bases are TGTGCCAGCAGTGACTCAGAAGGGGCAGATACGCAGTATTTT. Protein: CASSDSEGADTQYF.

The rearrangement joins TRBV28 to TRBJ1-2; D gene uncertain. The germline V gene encodes CDR1 MDHEN and CDR2 SYDVKM. The CDR3 has 12 residues. With 4 bases removed from V and 4 bases from J, the gap between germline ends came to 7 bases. CDR3 sequence: CASSWGGYGYTF. In nucleotides, the CDR3 is TGTGCCAGCAGTTGGGGTGGCTATGGCTACACCTTC.

V usage is TRBV18 and J usage is TRBJ2-1; 13 bases align to TRBD2. Germline assignment: CDR1 KGHSH and CDR2 LQKENI. Unmatched junction bases numbered 6, after V lost 5 bases and J lost 5 bases. The CDR3 has 16 amino acids. CDR3 region: CASSASGTSGNNEQFF. The CDR3 DNA follows: TGTGCCAGCTCAGCGTCCGGGACTAGCGGGAACAATGAGCAGTTCTTC.

The genes are TRBV30 and TRBJ2-7, with TRBD2 as a possible D gene (5 bases). The CDR3 extends over 13 amino acids. Germline CDR1 GTSNPN, CDR2 SVGIG (reference sequence). V was shortened by 0 bases and J by 7 bases, with 13 bases between the two germline ends. In nucleotides, the CDR3 is TGTGCCTGGAGTGTACGAGAGGGTGGGGAGCAGTACTTC. This encodes CAWSVREGGEQYF.

This chain links TRBV30 with TRBJ1-1; D not resolved. Looked up from germline, CDR1 is GTSNPN and CDR2 is SVGIG (reference sequence). V was cut by 0 bases and J by 11 bases, with 13 bases left in between. The CDR3 is 12 amino acids. The DNA of the CDR3 is TGTGCCTGGAGTGTAAATTTAGGGCGGGCTTTCTTT. This codes for CAWSVNLGRAFF.

The chain recombines TRBV6-5 with TRBJ1-5; TRBD1 is a possible D gene (6 bases). The CDR3 sequence is 14 residues long. Trimming took 6 bases from V and 3 from J, leaving 12 bases between them. Per germline, CDR1 MNHEY and CDR2 SVGAGI. CDR3 region: CASSQGYNNQPQHF. DNA for the CDR3: TGTGCCAGCAGCCAGGGGTACAACAATCAGCCCCAGCATTTT.

The chain is built from TRBV4-2 and TRBJ2-1; D is possibly TRBD2 (6 bases). The germline V gene has CDR1 LGHNA and CDR2 YNFKEQ. V was clipped by 1 base and J by 2 bases, with 9 bases between them. This CDR3 region has 15 residues. Here the CDR3 DNA reads TGTGCCAGCAGCCAAGTTGGCGGGACCTACAATGAGCAGTTCTTC. Translation gives CASSQVGGTYNEQFF.

The chain is built from TRBV6-1 and TRBJ2-1, with no clear D. The CDR3 runs 11 residues. Per germline, CDR1 MNHNS and CDR2 SASEGT. The V end was cut by 6 bases, the J end by 12 bases, with 12 bases between. Written as DNA, the CDR3 is TGTGCCAGCAGCCATATGGGGTGGCAGTTCTTC. This encodes CASSHMGWQFF.

This chain links TRBV25-1 with TRBJ2-1; D uncertain. Per germline, CDR1 MGHDK and CDR2 SYGVNS. The CDR3 extends over 12 amino acids. V gave up 2 bases and J gave up 9 bases, with 8 bases separating them. The CDR3 loop is CASSEGGIEQFF. Written as DNA, the CDR3 is TGTGCCAGCAGTGAAGGTGGGATTGAGCAGTTCTTC.

This chain's CDR3 is CASSPPVSSYEQYF. The CDR3 nucleotides are TGTGCCAGCTCCCCCCCGGTTAGCTCCTACGAGCAGTACTTC. The chain links TRBV18 to TRBJ2-7; D not certain. The V end was cut by 6 bases, the J end by 0 bases, with 12 bases between. The CDR3 totals 14 residues. CDR1 and CDR2 from the germline V gene are KGHSH and LQKENI.

This rearrangement joins TRBV18 to TRBJ2-7; no reliable D call. The V gene's germline CDR1 is KGHSH and CDR2 LQKENI. Between the trimmed V and J ends, which lost 3 bases and 2 bases, there was a span of 17 bases. This CDR3 spans 16 amino acids. The CDR3 loop is CASSPQNQRETYEQYF. CDR3 nucleotide sequence: TGTGCCAGCTCACCGCAAAACCAGCGAGAAACCTACGAGCAGTACTTC.

CDR3 DNA sequence: TGTGCCAGCAGCTTGGACCCGAACAATGAGCAGTTCTTC. Its protein product is CASSLDPNNEQFF. The rearrangement joins TRBV5-4 to TRBJ2-1; D unclear. Germline CDR1 reads SGHNT; CDR2 reads YYREEE (reference sequence). Trimming left V 0 bases short and J 5 bases short, with 6 bases between. The CDR3 is 13 residues long.

V is TRBV2 and J is TRBJ2-7, with no clear D. V shed 6 bases and J shed 3 bases, with 6 bases lying between them. CDR1 is SNHLY, CDR2 FYNNEI, per germline. This CDR3 has 11 residues. This CDR3 is CASRTYYEQYF. CDR3 sequence (DNA): TGTGCCAGCAGGACCTACTACGAGCAGTACTTC.

CDR3 in amino acids: CASSLVSATSGVYNEQFF. CDR3 bases: TGCGCCAGCAGCTTGGTGTCCGCGACTAGCGGGGTGTACAATGAGCAGTTCTTC. This chain joins TRBV5-1 and TRBJ2-1, with 11 bases that match TRBD2. There are 18 residues in the CDR3. CDR1 is SGHRS and CDR2 is YFSETQ in the germline V gene. Trimming took 0 bases from V and 4 from J; bases not matched to a gene: 9.

Points on this clone: Sequence at one end of the junction differs from germline and may be a read error. The chain has TRBV5-1 and TRBJ2-2; 11 bases match TRBD2. CDR1 and CDR2 from the germline V gene are SGHRS and YFSETQ. The CDR3 has 17 amino acids. This CDR3 reads CASHFGTSGLNTGKLFF. CDR3 DNA: TGCGCCAGCCACTTCGGGACTAGCGGTCTGAACACCGGGAAGCTGTTTTTT.

There are a few counts of this clone. The chain links TRBV11-1 to TRBJ2-1; TRBD2 is a possible D gene (5 bases). This CDR3 has 19 amino acids. V dropped 5 bases and J dropped 5 bases, with 28 bases sitting between them. From germline, CDR1 is SGHAT and CDR2 FQDESV (reference sequence). CDR3 amino acids: CASSQPREARGIYNNEQFF. The CDR3 DNA reads TGTGCCAGCAGCCAACCGAGGGAAGCTCGAGGGATCTACAACAATGAGCAGTTCTTC.

This chain links TRBV19 with TRBJ1-4; D remains unclear. Germline V gene data show CDR1 as LNHDA and CDR2 as SQIVND (reference sequence). The CDR3 is 12 amino acids. V was trimmed by 1 base and J by 8 bases, leaving 5 bases between them. The CDR3 coding sequence is TGTGCCAGTAGTATAGGTGGCGAAAAACTGTTTTTT. It codes for CASSIGGEKLFF.

V gene TRBV18 combines with J gene TRBJ2-3; 12 bases are shared with TRBD2. Per the germline V gene, CDR1 is KGHSH and CDR2 is LQKENI. J was trimmed by 2 bases and V by 3 bases; bases with no gene match: 6. The CDR3 extends over 17 amino acids. The CDR3 nucleotides are TGTGCCAGCTCACCCCGGACTAGCGGGGTATCCACAGATACGCAGTATTTT. Translated, it gives CASSPRTSGVSTDTQYF.

This chain joins TRBV4-3 and TRBJ1-2; D unresolved. The CDR3 consists of 13 residues. Germline V gene data show CDR1 as LGHNA and CDR2 as YSLEER. Trimming stripped 4 bases from V and 0 bases from J, with 6 bases between. The CDR3 loop is CASSRESNYGYTF. The CDR3 DNA reads TGCGCCAGCAGCCGAGAATCTAACTATGGCTACACCTTC.

V and J are TRBV4-3 and TRBJ2-7; TRBD2 matches at 10 bases. V lost 0 bases and J lost 4; bases outside the gene matches: 6. Germline lookup yields CDR1 LGHNA and CDR2 YSLEER. CDR3 size: 16 residues. The CDR3 sequence is CASSQDWSGRAYEQYF. As DNA, the CDR3 is TGCGCCAGCAGCCAAGATTGGAGCGGGAGGGCTTACGAGCAGTACTTC.

There are a few counts of this clone. The V and J genes are TRBV6-5 and TRBJ2-7; D not certain. The CDR3 length is 11 residues. Germline V gene data show CDR1 as MNHEY and CDR2 as SVGAGI. V lost 5 bases to trimming and J lost 1 base, with 3 bases between them. The DNA for the CDR3 is TGTGCCAGCAGTGATTCCTACGAGCAGTACTTC. It codes for CASSDSYEQYF.

This chain connects TRBV18 to TRBJ2-5; no definite D call. In germline, CDR1 is KGHSH, CDR2 LQKENI. V was trimmed by 3 bases and J by 2 bases, leaving 7 bases between them. The length of the CDR3 is 13 residues. CDR3 region: CASSPTVQETQYF. The CDR3, as DNA: TGTGCCAGCTCACCGACTGTACAAGAGACCCAGTACTTC. The full variable domain, in which reference TRBV18 and TRBJ2-5 provide the parts outside the CDR3, is NAGVMQNPRHLVRRRGQEARLRCSPMKGHSHVYWYRQLPEEGLKFMVYLQKENIIDESGMPKERFSAEFPKEGPSILRIQQVVRGDSAAYFCASSPTVQETQYFGPGTRLLVL.